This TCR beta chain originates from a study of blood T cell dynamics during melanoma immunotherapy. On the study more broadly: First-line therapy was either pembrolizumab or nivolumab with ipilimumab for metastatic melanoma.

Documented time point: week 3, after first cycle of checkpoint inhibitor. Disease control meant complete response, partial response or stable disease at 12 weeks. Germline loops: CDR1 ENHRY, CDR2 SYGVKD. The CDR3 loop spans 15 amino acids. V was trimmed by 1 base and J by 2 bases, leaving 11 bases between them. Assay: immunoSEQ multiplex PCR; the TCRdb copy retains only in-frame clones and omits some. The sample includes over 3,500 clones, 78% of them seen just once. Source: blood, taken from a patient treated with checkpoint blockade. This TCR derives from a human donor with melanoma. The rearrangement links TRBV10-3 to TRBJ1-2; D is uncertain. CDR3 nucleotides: TGTGCCATCAGTGAGTTGCTGGGTAGCAACTATGGCTACACCTTC. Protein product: CAISELLGSNYGYTF.